These 16 T cell receptor beta chains share one sample of origin, sequenced in a study of blood T cell repertoires in COVID-19. TCRdb's table, derived via immunoSEQ multiplex PCR, lists solely in-frame clones and lacks some. The sample contains approximately 59,000 clones, roughly four fifths of which appear only once. Sequencing used peripheral blood. Every receptor here comes from a man aged 55 to 70 with COVID-19, enrolled during active disease.

The CDR3 protein is CASSPTFTWARNTEAFF. In nucleotides, the CDR3 is TGTGCCAGTAGCCCTACCTTCACGTGGGCTCGGAACACTGAAGCTTTCTTT. V and J are TRBV19 and TRBJ1-1; D is unresolved. Germline lookup yields CDR1 LNHDA and CDR2 SQIVND (reference sequence). The V and J ends lost 6 bases and 1 base respectively, with 21 bases between them. The CDR3 length is 17 residues.

The chain employs TRBV19 and TRBJ1-5; the match to TRBD1 covers 8 bases. Trimming took 5 bases from V and 3 from J; bases not matched to a gene: 6. CDR1 LNHDA and CDR2 SQIVND come from the germline V gene (reference sequence). The CDR3 is made up of 15 amino acids. The CDR3 is CASSSGGLINQPQHF. CDR3 DNA sequence: TGTGCCAGTAGTTCAGGGGGCCTAATCAATCAGCCCCAGCATTTT. Full variable domain (outside the CDR3, taken from reference TRBV19 and TRBJ1-5): DGGITQSPKYLFRKEGQNVTLSCEQNLNHDAMYWYRQDPGQGLRLIYYSQIVNDFQKGDIAEGYSVSREKKESFPLTVTSAQKNPTAFYLCASSSGGLINQPQHFGDGTRLSIL.

This chain uses TRBV5-5 with TRBJ2-1; 9 bases are a match to TRBD1. The germline CDR1 and CDR2 sequences are SGHKS and YYEKEE (reference sequence). The J segment lost 8 bases and the V segment lost 0 bases, leaving 6 bases of the junction unmatched. CDR3 length: 15 residues. CDR3 amino acids: CASSLGFDRGYEQFF. The CDR3 nucleotides read TGTGCCAGCAGCTTGGGTTTCGACAGGGGGTATGAGCAGTTCTTC.

V and J are TRBV18 and TRBJ2-2; D may be TRBD2 (5 bases). The CDR3 loop spans 13 amino acids. Trimming cost V 5 bases and J 7 bases, with 11 bases left between them. Germline CDR1 reads KGHSH; CDR2 reads LQKENI. The CDR3 loop reads CASSGSEGGELFF. The CDR3 DNA reads as TGTGCCAGCTCAGGGAGTGAAGGCGGGGAGCTGTTTTTT.

This chain uses TRBV5-1 with TRBJ2-2, with D hard to call. Trimming cost V 2 bases and J 2 bases, with 4 bases left between them. Germline V gives CDR1 SGHRS, CDR2 YFSETQ. This CDR3 is built from 13 residues. CDR3 region: CASSFPNTGELFF. CDR3 DNA: TGCGCCAGCAGCTTCCCTAACACCGGGGAGCTGTTTTTT.

V is TRBV18 and J is TRBJ2-5; 9 bases map to TRBD1. This CDR3 is built from 15 residues. Germline CDR1 and CDR2: KGHSH and LQKENI. J gave up 5 bases and V 6 bases, and 10 bases lay outside the gene matches. Here the CDR3 reads CASSRDRAIAETQYF. The CDR3 coding sequence is TGTGCCAGCTCCCGGGACAGGGCAATCGCGGAGACCCAGTACTTC.

The V call is TRBV5-4, the J call TRBJ2-7; 8 bases line up with TRBD1. The CDR3 is 17 amino acids. Germline V gives CDR1 SGHNT, CDR2 YYREEE (reference sequence). With 0 bases clipped from V and 3 bases from J, the junction kept 11 bases outside the gene matches. CDR3 nucleotide sequence: TGTGCCAGCAGCTTGGCCCAGGGGGCGACGGGGATCTACGAGCAGTACTTC. Residues: CASSLAQGATGIYEQYF.

This chain uses TRBV2 with TRBJ2-3; 7 bases line up with TRBD2. The CDR3 is 17 residues long. The V and J ends lost 4 bases and 3 bases, in that order; junction bases with no gene match: 13. Germline V gene lookup returns CDR1 SNHLY and CDR2 FYNNEI. CDR3 bases: TGTGCCAGCAGTGTAGGGTCAGCGGGGCCAAAAACAGATACGCAGTATTTT. Protein product: CASSVGSAGPKTDTQYF.

V and J are TRBV5-4 and TRBJ1-2, with 12 bases lining up with TRBD1. The CDR3 spans 18 residues. Looked up from germline, CDR1 is SGHNT and CDR2 is YYREEE (reference sequence). The ends lost 5 bases at V and 2 bases at J; junction bases unmatched: 13. The CDR3 DNA sequence: TGTGCCAGCAGGAGGCCTGGGACAGGGGGCGCACTGAACTATGGCTACACCTTC. Protein sequence: CASRRPGTGGALNYGYTF.

A single count supports this clone. J is TRBJ2-3 and V is TRBV6-1; TRBD2 matches 11 bases. Germline values: CDR1 MNHNS, CDR2 SASEGT. The CDR3 has 15 residues. Unmatched junction bases numbered 5, after V lost 3 bases and J lost 6 bases. The CDR3 loop is CASSDSGGAVDTQYF. The CDR3 DNA follows: TGTGCCAGCAGTGATAGCGGGGGGGCTGTTGATACGCAGTATTTT.

This clone occurred a few times. The CDR3 loop reads CASSAGQGTQPQHF. Written as DNA, the CDR3 is TGTGCCAGCAGTGCGGGACAGGGAACTCAGCCCCAGCATTTT. This chain uses TRBV25-1 with TRBJ1-5; 9 nucleotides align to TRBD1. The V gene's germline CDR1 is MGHDK and CDR2 SYGVNS. With 4 bases clipped from V and 6 bases from J, the junction kept 4 bases outside the gene matches. The length of the CDR3 is 14 residues.

The chain links TRBV9 to TRBJ2-7; no clear D. The ends were cut back, 4 bases at V and 4 bases at J, with 15 bases in the middle. Germline loops: CDR1 SGDLS, CDR2 YYNGEE. The CDR3 spans 14 residues. The CDR3 spells CASSPLAYGYEQYF. CDR3 nucleotides: TGTGCCAGCAGCCCCCTGGCTTACGGGTACGAGCAGTACTTC.

The chain couples TRBV3-1 (or the pseudogene TRBV3-2) to TRBJ1-1; weak D call: TRBD1 (5 bases). The CDR3 covers 14 residues. Trimming shortened V by 2 bases and J by 4 bases, and 11 bases separated the two germline ends. Germline V gene sequence: CDR1 LGHDT, CDR2 YNNKEL (reference sequence). The CDR3 region is CASSQRGTGTEAFF. The CDR3 DNA is TGTGCCAGCAGCCAACGGGGGACGGGCACTGAAGCTTTCTTT.

V usage is TRBV11-2 and J usage is TRBJ1-1, with no clear D. This CDR3 has 12 residues. The V end lost 8 bases, the J end lost 5 bases, and 12 bases lay between the germline ends. Germline assignment: CDR1 SGHAT and CDR2 FQNNGV. The CDR3, as DNA: TGTGCCAGCGAAGTGTATAGAACTGAAGCTTTCTTT. This translates into CASEVYRTEAFF.

This chain connects TRBV29-1 to TRBJ1-4; 7 bases map to TRBD1. Unmatched junction bases numbered 6, after V lost 4 bases and J lost 7 bases. Germline CDR1 and CDR2: SQVTM and ANQGSEA. The CDR3 sequence is 13 residues long. The DNA for the CDR3 is TGCAGCGTTGTCCAGGGGGGTCGTGAAAAACTGTTTTTT. As protein: CSVVQGGREKLFF.

The rearrangement links TRBV5-1 to TRBJ2-1, with 8 bases aligning to TRBD2. The CDR3 consists of 16 residues. CDR1 is SGHRS and CDR2 is YFSETQ in the germline V gene. The V gene end was trimmed by 4 bases and the J gene end by 0 bases; junction bases not matched to a gene: 6. DNA of the CDR3: TGCGCCAGCAGCCTTAGCGGGACCAGCTCCTACAATGAGCAGTTCTTC. It encodes CASSLSGTSSYNEQFF.